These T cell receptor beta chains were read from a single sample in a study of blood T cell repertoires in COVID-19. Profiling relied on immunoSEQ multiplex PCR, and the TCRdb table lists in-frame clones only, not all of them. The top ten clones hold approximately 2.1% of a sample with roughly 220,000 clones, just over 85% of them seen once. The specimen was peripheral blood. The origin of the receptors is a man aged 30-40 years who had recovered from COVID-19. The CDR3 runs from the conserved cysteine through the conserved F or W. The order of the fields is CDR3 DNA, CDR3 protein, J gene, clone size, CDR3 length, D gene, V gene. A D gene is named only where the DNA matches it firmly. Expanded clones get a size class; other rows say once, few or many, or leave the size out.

cdr3_nt: TGTGCCAGCAGCTTAAACCGGGTCGGGCCTCAGGGCGGAAACACCATATATTTT; cdr3_aa: CASSLNRVGPQGGNTIYF; j_call: TRBJ1-3; clone_size: -; cdr3_length: 18; d_call: -; v_call: TRBV11-2
cdr3_nt: TGTGCCAGAAGCTCCCGCGAGGCGGCTCACAATGAGCAGTTCTTC; cdr3_aa: CARSSREAAHNEQFF; j_call: TRBJ2-1; clone_size: -; cdr3_length: 15; d_call: -; v_call: TRBV7-5
cdr3_nt: TGTGCCAGCAGCCCAAAACAGGTAGCCTATGGCTACACCTTC; cdr3_aa: CASSPKQVAYGYTF; j_call: TRBJ1-2; clone_size: -; cdr3_length: 14; d_call: -; v_call: TRBV5-4
cdr3_nt: TGTGCCTGGAGTCCAAAGACAGGGGCTAATGAAAAACTGTTTTTT; cdr3_aa: CAWSPKTGANEKLFF; j_call: TRBJ1-4; clone_size: once; cdr3_length: 15; d_call: TRBD1; v_call: TRBV30
cdr3_nt: TGCAGCGTCGGGACAGGAGAGCAGTACTTC; cdr3_aa: CSVGTGEQYF; j_call: TRBJ2-7; clone_size: -; cdr3_length: 10; d_call: TRBD1; v_call: TRBV29-1
cdr3_nt: TGTGCCAGCCGAGAGTTGGGGGCTCTCTACGAGCAGTACTTC; cdr3_aa: CASRELGALYEQYF; j_call: TRBJ2-7; clone_size: -; cdr3_length: 14; d_call: -; v_call: TRBV6-5
cdr3_nt: TGTGCCACCAGCAGAGATAACCAAGAGACCCAGTACTTC; cdr3_aa: CATSRDNQETQYF; j_call: TRBJ2-5; clone_size: -; cdr3_length: 13; d_call: -; v_call: TRBV15
cdr3_nt: TGCGCCAGCAGCTTGGCCCCCAACAATGAGCAGTTCTTC; cdr3_aa: CASSLAPNNEQFF; j_call: TRBJ2-1; clone_size: -; cdr3_length: 13; d_call: -; v_call: TRBV5-1
cdr3_nt: TGTGCCACCAGGGACAGGGGAGGGAATTCACCCCTCCACTTT; cdr3_aa: CATRDRGGNSPLHF; j_call: TRBJ1-6; clone_size: -; cdr3_length: 14; d_call: TRBD1; v_call: TRBV24-1
cdr3_nt: TGTGCCATCAGGGGCGATTCGGGGTACTATGGCTACACCTTC; cdr3_aa: CAIRGDSGYYGYTF; j_call: TRBJ1-2; clone_size: few; cdr3_length: 14; d_call: -; v_call: TRBV10-3
cdr3_nt: TGTGCCTGGAGCCCCGACAGGATCGGTAATTCACCCCTCCACTTT; cdr3_aa: CAWSPDRIGNSPLHF; j_call: TRBJ1-6; clone_size: once; cdr3_length: 15; d_call: -; v_call: TRBV30
cdr3_nt: TGTGCCAGCAGCCAAGGACAGGGGGGCACTGAAGCTTTCTTT; cdr3_aa: CASSQGQGGTEAFF; j_call: TRBJ1-1; clone_size: -; cdr3_length: 14; d_call: TRBD1; v_call: TRBV11-1
cdr3_nt: TGTGCCACCAGCAGAGAAGGTCGGAGGGGCTACACCTTC; cdr3_aa: CATSREGRRGYTF; j_call: TRBJ1-2; clone_size: -; cdr3_length: 13; d_call: -; v_call: TRBV15
cdr3_nt: TGTGCCAGCTCACCACGGATCCAGACAGGGTCGGGCGGGCAGTACTTC; cdr3_aa: CASSPRIQTGSGGQYF; j_call: TRBJ2-7; clone_size: -; cdr3_length: 16; d_call: TRBD1; v_call: TRBV18
cdr3_nt: TGTGCCTGGACGCAGGCGTATAGCAATCAGCCCCAGCATTTT; cdr3_aa: CAWTQAYSNQPQHF; j_call: TRBJ1-5; clone_size: -; cdr3_length: 14; d_call: -; v_call: TRBV30
cdr3_nt: TGTGCCAGCAGCCAATCGAGGGCTGCTGGAAACACCATATATTTT; cdr3_aa: CASSQSRAAGNTIYF; j_call: TRBJ1-3; clone_size: -; cdr3_length: 15; d_call: -; v_call: TRBV16
cdr3_nt: TGTGCCAGTAGTACTGAGTGGGCCAGCTCCTACGAGCAGTACTTC; cdr3_aa: CASSTEWASSYEQYF; j_call: TRBJ2-7; clone_size: -; cdr3_length: 15; d_call: -; v_call: TRBV19
cdr3_nt: TGCGCCAGCAGCCCTCAGCCGGGACTAGCGGGGGCCATGAACACCGGGGAGCTGTTTTTT; cdr3_aa: CASSPQPGLAGAMNTGELFF; j_call: TRBJ2-2; clone_size: -; cdr3_length: 20; d_call: TRBD2; v_call: TRBV10-1
cdr3_nt: TGTGCCAGCAGACTTAGCACAGATACGCAGTATTTT; cdr3_aa: CASRLSTDTQYF; j_call: TRBJ2-3; clone_size: -; cdr3_length: 12; d_call: -; v_call: TRBV12-3/TRBV12-4
cdr3_nt: TGCGCCAGCAGTGAGCCTGACAGGGGTCAAGCTTTCTTT; cdr3_aa: CASSEPDRGQAFF; j_call: TRBJ1-1; clone_size: -; cdr3_length: 13; d_call: TRBD1; v_call: TRBV10-2
cdr3_nt: TGCGCCAGCGCCGGGACAGGGTTTAATCGCTACACCTTC; cdr3_aa: CASAGTGFNRYTF; j_call: TRBJ1-2; clone_size: -; cdr3_length: 13; d_call: TRBD1; v_call: TRBV5-1
cdr3_nt: TGTGCCAGCACCAGAAACCGGGGTCGCACTGAAGCTTTCTTT; cdr3_aa: CASTRNRGRTEAFF; j_call: TRBJ1-1; clone_size: -; cdr3_length: 14; d_call: -; v_call: TRBV6-6
cdr3_nt: TGTGCCAGCAGCTTAGGGGCCTCACCCTACAATGAGCAGTTCTTC; cdr3_aa: CASSLGASPYNEQFF; j_call: TRBJ2-1; clone_size: -; cdr3_length: 15; d_call: -; v_call: TRBV7-6
cdr3_nt: TGTGCCAGCAGCTCGACCCGACAGGTAGCCTACGAGCAGTACTTC; cdr3_aa: CASSSTRQVAYEQYF; j_call: TRBJ2-7; clone_size: -; cdr3_length: 15; d_call: -; v_call: TRBV5-5
cdr3_nt: TGTGCCAGCAGTATACGGTCGAGCTCCTACAATGAGCAGTTCTTC; cdr3_aa: CASSIRSSSYNEQFF; j_call: TRBJ2-1; clone_size: -; cdr3_length: 15; d_call: -; v_call: TRBV27
cdr3_nt: TGTGCCAGCAGCTTATCCAGTGGTGGTGCCTACAATGAGCAGTTCTTC; cdr3_aa: CASSLSSGGAYNEQFF; j_call: TRBJ2-1; clone_size: -; cdr3_length: 16; d_call: -; v_call: TRBV11-3
cdr3_nt: TGTGCCAGCAGCCAAGAAGTCCCAAAGAGGCGAGGAATCACAGATACGCAGTATTTT; cdr3_aa: CASSQEVPKRRGITDTQYF; j_call: TRBJ2-3; clone_size: -; cdr3_length: 19; d_call: -; v_call: TRBV3-1/TRBV3-2
cdr3_nt: TGTGCCGGGAAAGGGGGAAGTCCAGAGACCCAGTACTTC; cdr3_aa: CAGKGGSPETQYF; j_call: TRBJ2-5; clone_size: -; cdr3_length: 13; d_call: -; v_call: TRBV6-1
cdr3_nt: TGCGCCAGCAGCCAAGAGCGGGGGGCTGGAGACACCGGGGAGCTGTTTTTT; cdr3_aa: CASSQERGAGDTGELFF; j_call: TRBJ2-2; clone_size: -; cdr3_length: 17; d_call: TRBD2; v_call: TRBV4-1
cdr3_nt: TGTGCCAGCAGCTTTGACAGGGCTAATCAGCCCCAGCATTTT; cdr3_aa: CASSFDRANQPQHF; j_call: TRBJ1-5; clone_size: -; cdr3_length: 14; d_call: TRBD1; v_call: TRBV6-5
cdr3_nt: TGCGCCAGCAGCAACCCAGGGTTTTTCACCTTC; cdr3_aa: CASSNPGFFTF; j_call: TRBJ1-2; clone_size: -; cdr3_length: 11; d_call: -; v_call: TRBV4-3
cdr3_nt: TGTGCCAGCACGATAAGTAAACTCCAGCATTTT; cdr3_aa: CASTISKLQHF; j_call: TRBJ1-5; clone_size: few; cdr3_length: 11; d_call: -; v_call: TRBV7-6
cdr3_nt: TGCGCCAGCACCGCACAGGGAAGCAACACTGAAGCTTTCTTT; cdr3_aa: CASTAQGSNTEAFF; j_call: TRBJ1-1; clone_size: -; cdr3_length: 14; d_call: -; v_call: TRBV5-1
cdr3_nt: TGTGCCAGCAGCTTAGTCCCACTAGCGGGGTTATTCCATGAGCAGTTCTTC; cdr3_aa: CASSLVPLAGLFHEQFF; j_call: TRBJ2-1; clone_size: -; cdr3_length: 17; d_call: TRBD2; v_call: TRBV7-2
cdr3_nt: TGTGCCAGCTCACCTCCCGAGGGCAAAAACATTCAGTACTTC; cdr3_aa: CASSPPEGKNIQYF; j_call: TRBJ2-4; clone_size: -; cdr3_length: 14; d_call: -; v_call: TRBV18
cdr3_nt: TGTGCCAGCAGCAAGTTACAGGGCGTCAGCAATCAGCCCCAGCATTTT; cdr3_aa: CASSKLQGVSNQPQHF; j_call: TRBJ1-5; clone_size: once; cdr3_length: 16; d_call: -; v_call: TRBV5-8
cdr3_nt: TGCAGCGTGGACAGGGCGTGGGGCTCAGATACGCAGTATTTT; cdr3_aa: CSVDRAWGSDTQYF; j_call: TRBJ2-3; clone_size: -; cdr3_length: 14; d_call: TRBD1; v_call: TRBV29-1
cdr3_nt: TGCGCCAGCAGCCAAGCCTCTAGCGGGGTATCCTACAATGAGCAGTTCTTC; cdr3_aa: CASSQASSGVSYNEQFF; j_call: TRBJ2-1; clone_size: -; cdr3_length: 17; d_call: TRBD2; v_call: TRBV4-3
cdr3_nt: TGCGCCAGCAGTGAACAGGTCGACGAAAAACTGTTTTTT; cdr3_aa: CASSEQVDEKLFF; j_call: TRBJ1-4; clone_size: -; cdr3_length: 13; d_call: -; v_call: TRBV10-1
cdr3_nt: TGTGCCAGTAGCATTAATGCGCGGGGGAGCCCAGATACGCAGTATTTT; cdr3_aa: CASSINARGSPDTQYF; j_call: TRBJ2-3; clone_size: -; cdr3_length: 16; d_call: TRBD2; v_call: TRBV19
cdr3_nt: TGTGCCAGCAGCGGCCGAAGGAGTAGTTCAGATACGCAGTATTTT; cdr3_aa: CASSGRRSSSDTQYF; j_call: TRBJ2-3; clone_size: -; cdr3_length: 15; d_call: -; v_call: TRBV7-2
cdr3_nt: TGTGCCAGCAATCCCTTACCCGTAGCTAACACCGGGGAGCTGTTTTTT; cdr3_aa: CASNPLPVANTGELFF; j_call: TRBJ2-2; clone_size: -; cdr3_length: 16; d_call: -; v_call: TRBV27
cdr3_nt: TGTGCCAGCAGCCTAGGACAGAATCAGCCCCAGCATTTT; cdr3_aa: CASSLGQNQPQHF; j_call: TRBJ1-5; clone_size: few; cdr3_length: 13; d_call: -; v_call: TRBV14
cdr3_nt: TGTGCCAGCAGTCGGGACAGTTTCTACGAGCAGTACTTC; cdr3_aa: CASSRDSFYEQYF; j_call: TRBJ2-7; clone_size: -; cdr3_length: 13; d_call: TRBD1; v_call: TRBV6-5
cdr3_nt: TGCGCCAGCAGCTTGGCGGTGCGCACAGATACGCAGTATTTT; cdr3_aa: CASSLAVRTDTQYF; j_call: TRBJ2-3; clone_size: -; cdr3_length: 14; d_call: -; v_call: TRBV5-1
cdr3_nt: TGCGCCAGCACTGATACAGGAGGGGATGGCTACACCTTC; cdr3_aa: CASTDTGGDGYTF; j_call: TRBJ1-2; clone_size: many; cdr3_length: 13; d_call: -; v_call: TRBV5-1
cdr3_nt: TGTGCCAGCAGCTTATCGGCAGGGTATAATTCACCCCTCCACTTT; cdr3_aa: CASSLSAGYNSPLHF; j_call: TRBJ1-6; clone_size: -; cdr3_length: 15; d_call: -; v_call: TRBV7-9
cdr3_nt: TGTGCCAGCAGTTACCCCCTCAGGGGGCAAGGCACTGAAGCTTTCTTT; cdr3_aa: CASSYPLRGQGTEAFF; j_call: TRBJ1-1; clone_size: few; cdr3_length: 16; d_call: TRBD1; v_call: TRBV6-5
cdr3_nt: TGTGCCAGCATGAGGAGGGACTATGGCTACACCTTC; cdr3_aa: CASMRRDYGYTF; j_call: TRBJ1-2; clone_size: -; cdr3_length: 12; d_call: -; v_call: TRBV6-6
cdr3_nt: TGCAGCGTTTATCAGGGTATCATATATTTT; cdr3_aa: CSVYQGIIYF; j_call: TRBJ1-3; clone_size: -; cdr3_length: 10; d_call: -; v_call: TRBV29-1
cdr3_nt: TGTGCCAGCAGCTTAGGGGCGGGGGCCTACGAGCAGTACTTC; cdr3_aa: CASSLGAGAYEQYF; j_call: TRBJ2-7; clone_size: -; cdr3_length: 14; d_call: TRBD2; v_call: TRBV7-7
cdr3_nt: TGTGCCAGCAGCCTCCAGGGAGGTGATGGCTACACCTTC; cdr3_aa: CASSLQGGDGYTF; j_call: TRBJ1-2; clone_size: -; cdr3_length: 13; d_call: -; v_call: TRBV3-1/TRBV3-2
cdr3_nt: TGCGCCAGCAGCGGGACAGGGGCCTCTGGAAACACCATATATTTT; cdr3_aa: CASSGTGASGNTIYF; j_call: TRBJ1-3; clone_size: few; cdr3_length: 15; d_call: TRBD1; v_call: TRBV5-1
cdr3_nt: TGCGCCAGCAGTGATAAAGCGGGGTCCTACAATGAGCAGTTCTTC; cdr3_aa: CASSDKAGSYNEQFF; j_call: TRBJ2-1; clone_size: -; cdr3_length: 15; d_call: TRBD2; v_call: TRBV10-1
cdr3_nt: TGTGCCAGCAGCGACAGGACAGGGTCGACTGAAAAACTGTTTTTT; cdr3_aa: CASSDRTGSTEKLFF; j_call: TRBJ1-4; clone_size: -; cdr3_length: 15; d_call: TRBD1; v_call: TRBV7-2